This T cell receptor beta chain was identified in a study of blood T cell repertoires in COVID-19. Study information: Sites in the United States, Italy and Spain provided acute and convalescent COVID-19 samples. Sample material is recorded as cDNA or gDNA derived from T cells, B-cell-depleted T cells, or PBMCs.

This clone appeared once. In Seattle, patients joined the study during active infection and were tracked longitudinally. CDR1 is KGHDR, CDR2 SFDVKD, per germline. There are 15 residues in the CDR3. The ends were cut back, 5 bases at V and 10 bases at J, with 22 bases in the middle. Authors' methods: Scientists estimated how many nucleated cells there were by amplifying reference gene primers. Clones were read by immunoSEQ multiplex PCR, and TCRdb kept only the in-frame ones, dropping some. V, J and clone size are those of that table, while D and trimming were read from the DNA. This repertoire shows 150,000 or so clones, around nine tenths found once; its top ten account for roughly 0.57%.

The sequencing sample was made of peripheral blood. The receptor was isolated from a man in his fifties or sixties with COVID-19, enrolled during active disease. The V gene is TRBV24-1, the J gene TRBJ1-1; maybe TRBD1 (5 bases). CDR3 in DNA: TGTGCCACCAGTGGCTACGGCGGTTCTTTCGGGGGAGCTTTCTTT. It is translated as CATSGYGGSFGGAFF.